This TCR beta chain was identified during a study of blood T cell repertoires in COVID-19. V shed 4 bases and J 9 bases; nucleotides not matched to a gene: 5. Germline values: CDR1 MDHEN, CDR2 SYDVKM. This CDR3 is built from 14 residues. This table comes from immunoSEQ multiplex PCR, and its TCRdb copy is limited to in-frame clones, with some not included. The sample contains fewer than 250,000 clones, about 80% of which appear only once. The rearrangement uses TRBV28 and TRBJ2-1; 11 bases match TRBD2. Source material: peripheral blood. The clonotype originates from a woman in her forties or fifties with acute or convalescent COVID-19. CDR3 sequence reads: CASSSSGGTGEQFF. CDR3 DNA sequence: TGTGCCAGCAGTTCTAGCGGGGGGACCGGTGAGCAGTTCTTC.